Presented here are 14 T cell receptor beta chains from one specimen sequenced in a study of T cells in Graves' hyperthyroidism and ophthalmopathy. The TCR beta CDR3 regions underwent amplification using RNA transcripts as the source. HTBI primers were used for first-round RT-PCR of the TCR CDR3. TCRdb re-derived calls from the multiplex PCR reads in MiXCR, one entry per CDR3 protein. The sample lists about 840,000 distinct CDR3 sequences; 38% were seen once. The sequenced sample consisted of blood. Receptors originate from a young man with Graves' hyperthyroidism.

This clonotype was detected only once. Lacking the conserved final phenylalanine or tryptophan, this CDR3 likely reflects a read error. J is TRBJ1-1 and V is TRBV19; D uncertain. The CDR3 is 12 residues long. CDR1 LNHDA and CDR2 SQIVND come from the germline V gene (reference sequence). The chain's CDR3 is CASSQDGTEAFS. The CDR3 coding sequence is TGCGCCAGCAGCCAAGACGGCACTGAAGCTTTCTCT.

This clonotype was picked up one time. This chain connects TRBV7-9 to TRBJ2-5, with D unclear. V gave up 11 bases and J gave up 4 bases, with 8 bases separating them. This CDR3 has 10 residues. Per the germline V gene, CDR1 is SEHNR and CDR2 is FQNEAQ (reference sequence). The CDR3 loop reads CAGKGETQYF. The CDR3 DNA sequence: TGTGCCGGTAAAGGAGAGACCCAGTACTTC.

CDR3 sequence reads: CASSPPLGSGGETQYF. The CDR3 DNA is TGCGCCAGCAGCCCCCCCCTCGGTAGTGGGGGAGAGACCCAGTACTTC. V gene TRBV4-1 combines with J gene TRBJ2-5; perhaps D is TRBD1 or TRBD2 (5 bases each). Germline assignment: CDR1 MGHRA and CDR2 YSYEKL. CDR3 size: 16 residues. Trimming took 4 bases from V and 4 from J, leaving 19 bases between them.

This clonotype was recorded many times. The chain carries TRBV10-3 and TRBJ2-7; the D call may be TRBD1 or TRBD2 (5 bases each). The CDR3 totals 15 residues. The V and J ends lost 11 bases and 0 bases respectively, with 20 bases between them. Germline CDR1 and CDR2: ENHRY and SYGVKD. This CDR3 is CAPSVGGSNSYEQYF. CDR3 nucleotide sequence: TGTGCCCCCTCGGTTGGGGGTTCTAACTCCTACGAGCAGTACTTC.

CDR3 sequence: CASSSWDENYEQYF. CDR3 in DNA: TGTGCCAGTAGTAGCTGGGACGAAAACTACGAGCAGTACTTC. The chain recombines TRBV19 with TRBJ2-7; D is tentatively TRBD1 or TRBD2 (5 bases each). Per germline, CDR1 LNHDA and CDR2 SQIVND (reference sequence). The CDR3 contains 14 residues. V dropped 4 bases and J dropped 3 bases, with 13 bases sitting between them.

The rearrangement uses TRBV7-6 and TRBJ2-2; a weak D match, TRBD2 (7 bases). The CDR3 runs to 16 residues. Germline values: CDR1 SGHVS, CDR2 FNYEAQ. V lost 7 bases to trimming and J lost 6 bases, with 21 bases between them. CDR3 sequence (DNA): TGTGCCAGCACCCAAAGGGGGGGAGTCGGCGCCGGGGAGCTGTTTTTT. This codes for CASTQRGGVGAGELFF.

A note on this clonotype: The junction and the germline gene differ at one end; a read error may be behind it. The gene calls are TRBV20-1 and TRBJ2-2; 7 bases align to TRBD2. Germline CDR1 reads DFQATT; CDR2 reads SNEGSKA (reference sequence). The CDR3 is 15 residues long. This CDR3 is CSPREAGVNTGELFF. The CDR3 region has the DNA TGCAGTCCTAGAGAGGCGGGAGTGAACACCGGGGAGCTGTTTTTT.

This clonotype is a singleton in its sample. Germline and junction disagree at one end, which may indicate a read error. The chain combines TRBV9 with TRBJ1-1; D possibly corresponds to TRBD1 (5 bases). The CDR3 is 15 amino acids. Germline CDR1 and CDR2: SGDLS and YYNGEE. CDR3 sequence reads: CASSVGGGGGTEALF. CDR3 coding DNA: TGTGCCAGCAGCGTAGGGGGGGGAGGCGGCACTGAAGCTTTATTT.

The chain employs TRBV30 and TRBJ1-1, with a tentative D call TRBD1 (5 bases). This CDR3 is built from 13 residues. Trimming left V 1 base short and J 5 bases short, with 11 bases between. Germline V CDR1 and CDR2: GTSNPN, SVGIG (reference sequence). Here the CDR3 DNA reads TGTGCCTGGAGTGGCCAGGGAAGGACTGAAGCTTTCTTT. It translates to CAWSGQGRTEAFF.

This clonotype was seen more than once but under ten times. J is TRBJ1-5 and V is TRBV30, with D perhaps matching TRBD1 (6 bases). V was trimmed by 0 bases and J by 7 bases, leaving 13 bases between them. This CDR3 is built from 14 residues. CDR1 and CDR2 (germline): GTSNPN, SVGIG (reference sequence). DNA of the CDR3: TGTGCCTGGAGTGTAGAACAGGGCTGGCAGCCCCAGCATTTT. Translated: CAWSVEQGWQPQHF.

This clonotype was picked up one time. This could be a read error, since a much larger clone is one nucleotide away. J is TRBJ2-7 and V is TRBV29-1; TRBD2 agrees at 8 bases. The V gene's germline CDR1 is SQVTM and CDR2 ANQGSEA. The ends lost 7 bases at V and 5 bases at J; junction bases unmatched: 10. The CDR3 covers 13 residues. In nucleotides, the CDR3 is TGCAGCGCTACAGGACTAGCCGGGGACGAGCAGTACTTC. It codes for CSATGLAGDEQYF.

This clonotype was seen many times. The chain joins TRBV9 to TRBJ2-7; D tentatively reads TRBD1 or TRBD2 (5 bases each). Germline V gene lookup returns CDR1 SGDLS and CDR2 YYNGEE. The CDR3 totals 14 residues. Trimming removed 0 bases from V and 3 bases from J, with 10 bases in between. CDR3: CASSVEGTGYEQYF. The CDR3 coding sequence is TGTGCCAGCAGCGTAGAGGGGACGGGCTACGAGCAGTACTTC.

The CDR3, as DNA: TGTGCCAGCAGCCAAGAAGTGGAGGGGGCTCAGCCCCAGCATTTT. This translates into CASSQEVEGAQPQHF. This chain joins TRBV4-2 and TRBJ1-5; 7 bases fit TRBD1. CDR1 is LGHNA and CDR2 is YNFKEQ in the germline V gene. The J segment lost 6 bases and the V segment lost 0 bases, leaving 5 bases of the junction unmatched. This CDR3 region has 15 residues.

This clonotype has at least ten counts. V and J are TRBV10-3 and TRBJ2-7; possibly TRBD1 for D (5 bases). CDR3 length equals 13 residues. V was clipped by 7 bases and J by 2 bases, with 12 bases between them. Germline CDR1 and CDR2: ENHRY and SYGVKD. CDR3 in amino acids: CAIKDTITYEQYF. The CDR3 nucleotides are TGTGCCATCAAGGACACAATTACCTACGAGCAGTACTTC.